The 23 T cell receptor beta chains given below trace back to one sample, sequenced in a study of T cells expressing NK-cell markers. TCRdb derives one entry per CDR3 protein from the 5' RACE reads, leaving out DNA. In total, the table holds more than 400,000 distinct CDR3 sequences. Material: blood T cells: a sorted CD56 or NKG2C T cell subset, CD4+ or CD8+ T cells, or bulk PBMC T cells (not recorded which). Receptors originate from a woman between 18 and 70 years old in good health.

The chain recombines TRBV29-1 with TRBJ1-1. The CDR3 runs 14 residues. CDR1 SQVTM and CDR2 ANQGSEA come from the germline V gene. The CDR3 sequence: CSTKPGTANTEAFF.

The chain links TRBV28 to TRBJ2-1; with no DNA, the TCRdb D assignment of TRBD2 cannot be verified. The CDR3 has 14 amino acids. Germline V gene data show CDR1 as MDHEN and CDR2 as SYDVKM. CDR3 sequence reads: CASSSFTSSGEQFF.

The chain employs TRBV4-3 and TRBJ2-2. This CDR3 has 13 residues. Germline assignment: CDR1 LGHNA and CDR2 YSLEER. The CDR3 region is CASSQRDTGELFF.

The V gene is TRBV5-4, the J gene TRBJ2-1; without DNA, the TCRdb call of TRBD2 cannot be checked. This CDR3 region has 15 residues. Germline CDR1 reads SGHNT; CDR2 reads YYREEE (reference sequence). The CDR3 sequence: CASTQTSGTYNEQFF.

This sequence joins TRBV11-2 and TRBJ2-1. Per the germline V gene, CDR1 is SGHAT and CDR2 is FQNNGV. This CDR3 has 16 residues. CDR3 region: CASSLRPISSYNEQFF.

V is TRBV5-6 and J is TRBJ2-6. Germline loops: CDR1 SGHDT, CDR2 YYEEEE. The CDR3 loop spans 14 amino acids. CDR3: CASSWVSGANVLTF.

CDR3 region: CASSLYDSITDTQYF. The chain is built from TRBV7-9 and TRBJ2-3; absent DNA, TCRdb's TRBD1 call cannot be checked. The CDR3 has 15 amino acids. CDR1 is SEHNR and CDR2 is FQNEAQ in the germline V gene (reference sequence).

This chain connects TRBV9 to TRBJ2-1. Germline values: CDR1 SGDLS, CDR2 YYNGEE. CDR3 length equals 16 residues. The CDR3 loop reads CASSPWTVSSYNEQFF.

V usage is TRBV4-3 and J usage is TRBJ1-1; the TCRdb call, TRBD1, lacks DNA for checking. Germline CDR1 reads LGHNA; CDR2 reads YSLEER. The CDR3 covers 14 residues. The CDR3 region is CASAHVPGSTEAFF.

The chain employs TRBV7-2 and TRBJ1-6. Germline-derived CDR1 and CDR2 are SGHTA and FQGNSA. This CDR3 contains 15 residues. CDR3 loop: CASSLIGPINSPLHF.

This chain links TRBV20-1 with TRBJ2-2; TCRdb picks TRBD2, but there is no DNA to check that call. The germline CDR1 and CDR2 sequences are DFQATT and SNEGSKA (reference sequence). The CDR3 loop spans 14 amino acids. The CDR3 sequence is CSAYKERLTGELFF.

CDR3 amino acids: CASSYALRSGRVHEQYF. The chain has TRBV6-5 and TRBJ2-7; absent DNA, TCRdb's TRBD2 call cannot be checked. The germline gives CDR1 MNHEY, CDR2 SVGAGI. This CDR3 comprises 17 residues.

The V call is TRBV9, the J call TRBJ1-2; TCRdb's assignment of TRBD1 cannot be checked, as there is no DNA. Germline V gives CDR1 SGDLS, CDR2 YYNGEE. This CDR3 comprises 16 residues. CDR3 residues: CASSAWGTGGGYGYTF.

The chain joins TRBV28 to TRBJ2-7; TCRdb gives TRBD1 as the D gene, but with no DNA this cannot be confirmed. Germline CDR1 reads MDHEN; CDR2 reads SYDVKM. The CDR3 runs to 15 residues. The CDR3 loop reads CASSPTGKGAYEQYF. Filled out from reference TRBV28 and TRBJ2-7, the complete variable domain reads DVKVTQSSRYLVKRTGEKVFLECVQDMDHENMFWYRQDPGLGLRLIYFSYDVKMKEKGDIPEGYSVSREKKERFSLILESASTNQTSMYLCASSPTGKGAYEQYFGPGTRLTVT.

The chain carries TRBV20-1 and TRBJ2-3; the TCRdb D gene call, TRBD2, has no DNA to confirm it. From germline, CDR1 is DFQATT and CDR2 SNEGSKA (reference sequence). CDR3 length: 12 amino acids. The CDR3: CSAGRTSPTQYF.

The chain is built from TRBV5-5 and TRBJ2-7; TCRdb picks TRBD2, but there is no DNA to check that call. The CDR3 runs to 14 residues. CDR1 is SGHKS and CDR2 is YYEKEE in the germline V gene (reference sequence). CDR3 protein: CASFRSSGSYEQYF. The full variable domain, with the rest looked up from reference TRBV5-5 and TRBJ2-7, is DAGVTQSPTHLIKTRGQQVTLRCSPISGHKSVSWYQQVLGQGPQFIFQYYEKEERGRGNFPDRFSARQFPNYSSELNVNALLLGDSALYLCASFRSSGSYEQYFGPGTRLTVT.

The rearrangement joins TRBV15 to TRBJ2-2. Germline CDR1 reads LNHNV; CDR2 reads YYDKDF (reference sequence). CDR3 size: 14 residues. The CDR3 sequence is CATSRDQLSGELFF.

V is TRBV10-3 and J is TRBJ1-1; checking the TCRdb D call of TRBD1 is not possible without DNA. CDR1 and CDR2 (germline): ENHRY, SYGVKD. There are 14 residues in the CDR3. The CDR3: CAISDIGGNTEAFF.

V gene TRBV5-4 combines with J gene TRBJ1-2; TCRdb returns TRBD1, unconfirmable since there is no DNA. Germline values: CDR1 SGHNT, CDR2 YYREEE (reference sequence). This CDR3 has 14 amino acids. The CDR3 sequence is CASSPRGRGIGYTF.

J is TRBJ2-2 and V is TRBV24-1; TCRdb picks TRBD2, but there is no DNA to check that call. CDR1 and CDR2 (germline): KGHDR, SFDVKD. CDR3 length equals 16 residues. The CDR3: CATSDTSWSATGELFF.

The chain employs TRBV28 and TRBJ2-1; TCRdb designates TRBD2, a call that cannot be tested without DNA. In germline, CDR1 is MDHEN, CDR2 SYDVKM. CDR3 size: 15 residues. The CDR3 sequence is CASSLWRAAINEQFF.

This rearrangement joins TRBV20-1 to TRBJ2-1; the TCRdb call, TRBD2, lacks DNA for checking. Germline loops: CDR1 DFQATT, CDR2 SNEGSKA (reference sequence). This CDR3 comprises 15 residues. The CDR3 region is CSSFGTPLAPSEQFF.

This chain joins TRBV29-1 and TRBJ2-1; no DNA is available, so the TRBD2 call from TCRdb remains unchecked. The germline gives CDR1 SQVTM, CDR2 ANQGSEA. CDR3 length: 16 residues. CDR3 protein: CSVAGTFRSSYNEQFF.